This passage covers 25 T cell receptor beta chains from one sample sequenced in a study of blood T cell repertoires in COVID-19. Only in-frame clones appear in the TCRdb table, and some are missing; sequencing was by immunoSEQ multiplex PCR. The sample contains around 46,000 clones, 86% of which appear only once. Source material: peripheral blood. The receptor set was obtained from a man aged 55 to 69 with active or convalescent COVID-19.

The genes are TRBV2 and TRBJ2-2, with a tentative D call TRBD2 (5 bases). V was trimmed by 6 bases and J by 2 bases, leaving 13 bases between them. The length of the CDR3 is 15 residues. From germline, CDR1 is SNHLY and CDR2 FYNNEI. In DNA, the CDR3 is TGTGCCAGCAGGTCGGAGACTATAAACACCGGGGAGCTGTTTTTT. This encodes CASRSETINTGELFF.

CDR3 amino acids: CASSLSIAGVLYNEQFF. CDR3 coding DNA: TGTGCCAGCAGTTTATCTATAGCGGGGGTGCTATACAATGAGCAGTTCTTC. V is TRBV27 and J is TRBJ2-1; 9 positions match TRBD2. V gave up 0 bases and J gave up 4 bases; unmatched junction bases: 7. CDR1 is MNHEY, CDR2 SMNVEV, per germline (reference sequence). This CDR3 spans 17 amino acids.

This chain joins TRBV5-6 and TRBJ1-1, with 7 bases identical to TRBD1. This CDR3 is built from 16 residues. J was trimmed by 0 bases and V by 3 bases; bases with no gene match: 8. Germline V gene data show CDR1 as SGHDT and CDR2 as YYEEEE. The CDR3 spells CASSSLGQPVNTEAFF. The CDR3 coding sequence is TGTGCCAGCAGCTCCCTGGGACAGCCTGTGAACACTGAAGCTTTCTTT.

This chain links TRBV18 with TRBJ1-1; D may be TRBD1 (6 bases). The CDR3 is made up of 14 amino acids. The germline V and J ends were trimmed by 6 bases and 6 bases, with 17 bases remaining between them. Germline V lookup: CDR1 KGHSH, CDR2 LQKENI. The DNA for the CDR3 is TGTGCCAGCTCCCAGAGACAGGCCTCGCCTGAAGCTTTCTTT. Translating it yields CASSQRQASPEAFF.

This chain connects TRBV30 to TRBJ1-5; D remains ambiguous. Germline V lookup: CDR1 GTSNPN, CDR2 SVGIG (reference sequence). The CDR3 consists of 13 residues. With 0 bases removed from V and 3 bases from J, the gap between germline ends came to 6 bases. CDR3: CAWSVNVNQPQHF. CDR3 nucleotide sequence: TGTGCCTGGAGTGTCAATGTCAATCAGCCCCAGCATTTT.

This clone is a singleton in its sample. This chain connects TRBV7-3 to TRBJ2-2; no clear D. The germline CDR1 and CDR2 sequences are SGHTA and FQGTGA. This CDR3 is 15 amino acids long. The ends were cut back, 6 bases at V and 5 bases at J, with 16 bases in the middle. Here the CDR3 reads CASSPSRGETGELFF. The CDR3 nucleotides read TGTGCCAGCAGTCCCTCTAGAGGCGAGACCGGGGAGCTGTTTTTT.

The chain has TRBV11-2 and TRBJ1-4; D possibly corresponds to TRBD1 (5 bases). In germline, CDR1 is SGHAT, CDR2 FQNNGV. This CDR3 spans 14 amino acids. Trimming shortened V by 0 bases and J by 10 bases, and 12 bases separated the two germline ends. The CDR3 coding sequence is TGTGCCAGCAGCTTAGATCGGGTGGGGGGAAAACTGTTTTTT. It codes for CASSLDRVGGKLFF.

This rearrangement joins TRBV19 to TRBJ1-1; D not certain. The CDR3 is 13 residues long. Deletions cut 5 bases from V and 3 bases from J, with 10 bases between. Germline-derived CDR1 and CDR2 are LNHDA and SQIVND (reference sequence). CDR3 in amino acids: CASSGQVHTEAFF. DNA for the CDR3: TGTGCCAGTAGTGGGCAGGTCCACACTGAAGCTTTCTTT.

V gene TRBV28 combines with J gene TRBJ1-2, with TRBD1 as a possible D gene (5 bases). Germline CDR1 MDHEN, CDR2 SYDVKM. CDR3 length equals 13 residues. The V gene lost 6 bases and the J gene lost 4 bases, with 12 bases spanning the gap. The CDR3 sequence is CASSRPGGYGYTF. The CDR3 DNA reads as TGTGCCAGCAGCCGACCCGGGGGCTATGGCTACACCTTC.

This chain connects TRBV6-6 to TRBJ1-6; 7 nucleotides line up with TRBD1. Germline V gives CDR1 MNHNY, CDR2 SVGAGI (reference sequence). V lost 4 bases to trimming and J lost 8 bases; unmatched junction nucleotides: 5. The CDR3 loop spans 14 amino acids. CDR3 residues: CASSSGQVHSPLHF. The DNA of the CDR3 is TGTGCCAGCAGTTCCGGACAGGTTCATTCACCCCTCCACTTT.

This clone was detected a few times. This chain joins TRBV6-6 and TRBJ2-7; 14 bases agree with TRBD2. Germline CDR1 MNHNY, CDR2 SVGAGI (reference sequence). V lost 8 bases and J lost 7; bases outside the gene matches: 4. The CDR3 runs to 13 residues. The CDR3, as DNA: TGTGCCAGCGGACTAGCGGGGGGACTAGAGCAGTACTTC. Translation: CASGLAGGLEQYF.

The chain employs TRBV6-5 and TRBJ1-6; 9 nucleotides line up with TRBD1. Germline V gene lookup returns CDR1 MNHEY and CDR2 SVGAGI. V lost 6 bases to trimming and J lost 10 bases; unmatched junction nucleotides: 4. This CDR3 spans 13 amino acids. CDR3 amino acids: CASRTGGGSPLHF. DNA for the CDR3: TGTGCCAGCAGGACAGGGGGGGGCTCACCCCTCCACTTT.

This clone was observed a few times. The V call is TRBV19, the J call TRBJ1-2; 7 positions match TRBD1. The length of the CDR3 is 14 residues. V trimming: 5 bases; J trimming: 8 bases; junction bases outside the gene matches: 11. Germline CDR1 LNHDA, CDR2 SQIVND (reference sequence). The CDR3 reads CASSSRQGRRGYTF. The CDR3 DNA reads as TGTGCCAGTAGTTCTCGACAGGGCAGGCGAGGCTACACCTTC.

V usage is TRBV11-2 and J usage is TRBJ2-6; no reliable D call. CDR1 and CDR2 (germline): SGHAT, FQNNGV. There are 16 residues in the CDR3. The V end was cut by 4 bases, the J end by 0 bases, with 10 bases between. The CDR3 sequence is CASSSRLGSGANVLTF. Here the CDR3 DNA reads TGTGCCAGCAGCTCTCGACTGGGCTCTGGGGCCAACGTCCTGACTTTC.

The chain couples TRBV29-1 to TRBJ1-2, with D possibly being TRBD1 (6 bases). The length of the CDR3 is 12 residues. The germline gives CDR1 SQVTM, CDR2 ANQGSEA. The ends were cut back, 5 bases at V and 5 bases at J, with 12 bases in the middle. The CDR3 DNA follows: TGCAGCGTTTCTGTTACAGGGTATGGCTACACCTTC. Encoded protein: CSVSVTGYGYTF.

This rearrangement joins TRBV29-1 to TRBJ2-3; the match to TRBD2 covers 11 bases. This CDR3 has 15 amino acids. CDR1 and CDR2 (germline): SQVTM, ANQGSEA. The J segment lost 0 bases and the V segment lost 6 bases, leaving 5 bases of the junction unmatched. The CDR3 loop is CSVAGTSGSTDTQYF. In DNA, the CDR3 is TGCAGCGTAGCCGGGACTAGCGGTAGCACAGATACGCAGTATTTT.

The chain has TRBV19 and TRBJ2-2; D unresolved. Deletions cut 5 bases from V and 3 bases from J, with 7 bases between. The V gene's germline CDR1 is LNHDA and CDR2 SQIVND (reference sequence). The CDR3 runs to 13 residues. The CDR3 loop reads CASSLRYTGELFF. CDR3 in DNA: TGTGCCAGTAGTCTCCGGTACACCGGGGAGCTGTTTTTT.

V usage is TRBV5-8 and J usage is TRBJ2-1, with D maybe TRBD1 (5 bases). CDR3 length equals 15 residues. The germline V gene encodes CDR1 SGHTS and CDR2 YDEGEE. V was trimmed by 2 bases and J by 0 bases, leaving 9 bases between them. CDR3 loop: CASSFGHTSYNEQFF. CDR3 coding DNA: TGTGCCAGCAGCTTCGGACACACCTCCTACAATGAGCAGTTCTTC.

This clone appeared a single time. The chain has TRBV5-6 and TRBJ1-3; D perhaps matches TRBD1 (6 bases). CDR1 and CDR2 (germline): SGHDT, YYEEEE. The CDR3 is 16 residues long. V lost 1 base and J 4 bases, leaving 15 bases between the germline ends. The chain's CDR3 is CASSLLAAGAGNTIYF. The CDR3 nucleotides read TGTGCCAGCAGCTTGCTAGCGGCAGGGGCGGGAAACACCATATATTTT.

In its sample, this clone was seen a few times. The J gene is TRBJ1-2, the V gene TRBV7-9; TRBD1 matches at 8 bases. The CDR3 loop spans 13 amino acids. Looked up from germline, CDR1 is SEHNR and CDR2 is FQNEAQ (reference sequence). With 1 base clipped from V and 5 bases from J, the junction kept 0 bases outside the gene matches. The CDR3 sequence is CASSLGQGYGYTF. The CDR3 DNA follows: TGTGCCAGCAGCTTAGGACAGGGGTATGGCTACACCTTC.

This rearrangement joins TRBV18 to TRBJ1-1, with 10 bases that match TRBD1. Germline V gene sequence: CDR1 KGHSH, CDR2 LQKENI. The CDR3 totals 15 residues. J was trimmed by 4 bases and V by 3 bases; bases with no gene match: 5. This CDR3 reads CASSPRTGGVTEAFF. The CDR3 DNA reads as TGTGCCAGCTCACCTAGGACAGGGGGGGTCACTGAAGCTTTCTTT. Full variable domain (rest looked up from reference TRBV18 and TRBJ1-1): NAGVMQNPRHLVRRRGQEARLRCSPMKGHSHVYWYRQLPEEGLKFMVYLQKENIIDESGMPKERFSAEFPKEGPSILRIQQVVRGDSAAYFCASSPRTGGVTEAFFGQGTRLTVV.

The rearrangement links TRBV19 to TRBJ2-7; the D is unclear. There are 13 residues in the CDR3. With 7 bases removed from V and 4 bases from J, the gap between germline ends came to 14 bases. Germline-derived CDR1 and CDR2 are LNHDA and SQIVND (reference sequence). The CDR3 here is CASIIGHLYEQYF. The CDR3 coding sequence is TGTGCCAGTATCATCGGTCATTTATACGAGCAGTACTTC. The whole variable domain, filled in from reference TRBV19 and TRBJ2-7, reads DGGITQSPKYLFRKEGQNVTLSCEQNLNHDAMYWYRQDPGQGLRLIYYSQIVNDFQKGDIAEGYSVSREKKESFPLTVTSAQKNPTAFYLCASIIGHLYEQYFGPGTRLTVT.

The genes are TRBV2 and TRBJ1-3; possibly TRBD1 for D (6 bases). The CDR3 is 17 residues long. Germline V gene data show CDR1 as SNHLY and CDR2 as FYNNEI. The V end was cut by 6 bases, the J end by 0 bases, with 18 bases between. CDR3 in DNA: TGTGCCAGCAGAAAAACTCCGGGACAAGTCTCTGGAAACACCATATATTTT. Translating it yields CASRKTPGQVSGNTIYF.

The J gene is TRBJ1-1, the V gene TRBV4-1; 7 nucleotides match TRBD1. Germline CDR1 is MGHRA and CDR2 is YSYEKL. The CDR3 is made up of 14 amino acids. Trimming took 5 bases from V and 5 from J; bases not matched to a gene: 8. CDR3 sequence (DNA): TGCGCCAGCAGCTTCCAGGGGGGAGTGACTGAAGCTTTCTTT. Its protein is CASSFQGGVTEAFF.

The chain combines TRBV7-7 with TRBJ1-1; no definite D call. Trimming shortened V by 8 bases and J by 2 bases, and 18 bases separated the two germline ends. This CDR3 is 15 amino acids long. Germline assignment: CDR1 SSHAT and CDR2 FNYEAQ (reference sequence). The CDR3 DNA is TGTGCCAGCGGAGCCTTGGCGGGCACCAACACTGAAGCTTTCTTT. Residues: CASGALAGTNTEAFF.